The 6 T cell receptor beta chains below come from one sample, sequenced in a study of T cell responses to AZD1222 COVID-19 vaccine. The repertoire was sequenced with immunoSEQ multiplex PCR; TCRdb's copy has only in-frame clones and lacks some. The sample consists of roughly 130,000 clones, approximately 90% of them appearing once. This sample comprised peripheral blood, obtained 28 days after the second AZD1222 dose. These receptors were obtained from an adult who received the AZD1222 COVID-19 vaccine.

This clone turned up a few times. The chain links TRBV7-2 to TRBJ2-5; 7 nucleotides match TRBD2. The CDR3 runs to 14 residues. Germline V lookup: CDR1 SGHTA, CDR2 FQGNSA. Losses at the gene ends were 4 bases for V and 4 bases for J; bases not matched to a gene: 6. The CDR3 protein is CASSSGGVGETQYF. Written as DNA, the CDR3 is TGTGCCAGCAGCTCGGGGGGAGTGGGAGAGACCCAGTACTTC.

The chain has TRBV7-3 and TRBJ2-3; D uncertain. Trimming cost V 5 bases and J 4 bases, with 13 bases left between them. CDR1 is SGHTA, CDR2 FQGTGA, per germline. This CDR3 is 14 amino acids long. The CDR3 is CASSPQPGSDTQYF. The DNA of the CDR3 is TGTGCCAGCAGCCCCCAACCCGGGTCAGATACGCAGTATTTT.

This clone was detected a few times. This chain uses TRBV9 with TRBJ2-1, with D possibly being TRBD2 (6 bases). CDR3 size: 15 residues. Trimming removed 0 bases at V and 8 bases at J, with 15 bases between. Per the germline V gene, CDR1 is SGDLS and CDR2 is YYNGEE. CDR3 nucleotides: TGTGCCAGCAGCGTAGCTCCCCGGGGGTGGGATGAGCAGTTCTTC. Translation gives CASSVAPRGWDEQFF.

This clone came up once. The chain employs TRBV24-1 and TRBJ1-2; possibly TRBD1 for D (5 bases). Germline V gives CDR1 KGHDR, CDR2 SFDVKD. Deletions cut 3 bases from V and 5 bases from J, with 9 bases between. This CDR3 has 13 amino acids. DNA of the CDR3: TGTGCCACCAGTGATGGGGCCTTATATGGCTACACCTTC. This codes for CATSDGALYGYTF.

The rearrangement joins TRBV2 to TRBJ1-3; possibly TRBD1 for D (5 bases). This CDR3 spans 14 amino acids. Germline lookup yields CDR1 SNHLY and CDR2 FYNNEI. The germline V and J ends were trimmed by 4 bases and 8 bases, with 15 bases remaining between them. The CDR3 sequence is CASSALGREDTIYF. The CDR3 nucleotides read TGTGCCAGCAGTGCATTGGGGCGCGAGGACACCATATATTTT.

This clone was counted between two and nine times. The J gene is TRBJ1-2, the V gene TRBV7-6, with D perhaps TRBD1 (6 bases). The CDR3 is 13 amino acids. V gave up 3 bases and J gave up 8 bases, with 13 bases separating them. Germline V gene sequence: CDR1 SGHVS, CDR2 FNYEAQ. CDR3 protein: CASSFYSGAGYTF. The CDR3, as DNA: TGTGCCAGCAGCTTTTATTCGGGGGCGGGCTACACCTTC.